The T cell receptor (beta chain) described here comes from a study of T cells in Graves' hyperthyroidism and ophthalmopathy. This CDR3 contains 10 residues. Germline CDR1 reads DFQATT; CDR2 reads SNEGSKA (reference sequence). This clonotype has ten or more counts. RNA transcripts gave rise to amplified TCR beta CDR3 regions. The TCR CDR3 first-round RT-PCR relied on the HTBI primer set. In TCRdb, the multiplex PCR reads were re-called with MiXCR into one record per CDR3 protein. The sample carries about 560,000 distinct CDR3 sequences, 16% recorded once. The genes are TRBV20-1 and TRBJ2-7; TRBD2 is a possible D gene (6 bases). This clonotype originated in a woman in her late teens or twenties with Graves' hyperthyroidism. Sequenced: blood. CDR3 nucleotide sequence: TGCAGACATCGGCGGGGCGAGCAGTACTTC. Residues: CRHRRGEQYF.